This record looks at one TCR beta chain sequence and its context. No antigen is known for it. The record originates from a study of cytomegalovirus exposure and HLA in healthy donors. Broader study findings: No immune exposure information besides CMV serostatus was available. Productive rates of about 87% or about 30% were seen for most TCR beta V segments in an earlier analysis.

The PCR employed 60 Vbeta primers together with 13 Jbeta primers. Assay: immunoSEQ multiplex PCR; the TCRdb copy retains only in-frame clones and omits some. The sample has under 200,000 clones; about 63% are singletons. This CDR3 is built from 14 residues. Germline V CDR1 and CDR2: MDHEN, SYDVKM. J gave up 4 bases and V 2 bases, and 2 bases lay outside the gene matches. Healthy donors of bone marrow made up the group. This clonotype originated in a middle-aged woman in good health and CMV-seropositive. The chain links TRBV28 to TRBJ1-2; 9 positions match TRBD1. The sequenced material came from PBMCs. CDR3 sequence: CASSLGQGTYGYTF. Here the CDR3 DNA reads TGTGCCAGCAGTTTAGGACAGGGGACCTATGGCTACACCTTC.